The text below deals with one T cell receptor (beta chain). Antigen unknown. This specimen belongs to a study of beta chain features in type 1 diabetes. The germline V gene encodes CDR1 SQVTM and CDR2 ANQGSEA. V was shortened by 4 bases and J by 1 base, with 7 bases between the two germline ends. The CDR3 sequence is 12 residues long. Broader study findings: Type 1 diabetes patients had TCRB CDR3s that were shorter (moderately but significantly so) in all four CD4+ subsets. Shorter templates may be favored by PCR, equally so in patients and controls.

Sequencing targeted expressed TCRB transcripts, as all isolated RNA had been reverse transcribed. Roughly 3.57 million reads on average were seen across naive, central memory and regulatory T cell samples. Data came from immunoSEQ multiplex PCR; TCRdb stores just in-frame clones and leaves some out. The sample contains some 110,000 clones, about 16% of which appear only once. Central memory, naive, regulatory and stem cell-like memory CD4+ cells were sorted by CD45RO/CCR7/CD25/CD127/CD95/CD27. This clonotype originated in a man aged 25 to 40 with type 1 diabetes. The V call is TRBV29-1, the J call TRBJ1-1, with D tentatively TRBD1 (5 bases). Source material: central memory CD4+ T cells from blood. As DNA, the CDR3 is TGCAGCGTTGTTCAGGGGAACACTGAAGCTTTCTTT. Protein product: CSVVQGNTEAFF.